Listed here are 27 T cell receptor beta chains from one sample, sequenced in a study of T cell changes during pregnancy in multiple sclerosis (dated by TCRdb to about 2019). Library creation used the immunoSEQ multiplex PCR assay. The table was pulled from immuneACCESS by TCRdb, which kept in-frame rearrangements only. Such tables lose some clones; where checked, under half of the loss comes from unresolved V genes, and the rest has no known cause. This sample lists approximately 16,000 clones; approximately 80% were detected once. The ten largest clonotypes hold approximately 17% of the sample. The source was CD8+ T cells from peripheral blood mononuclear cells, collected after pregnancy. Source of these receptors: a female donor in good health, enrolled as a control in a pregnancy study.

V and J are TRBV6-4 and TRBJ2-1; D possibly corresponds to TRBD2 (6 bases). V was cut by 2 bases and J by 0 bases, with 11 bases left in between. CDR1 and CDR2 (germline): MRHNA, SNTAGT. The CDR3 has 16 amino acids. The DNA for the CDR3 is TGTGCCAGCAGTGACACCGACGGGAGCTCCTACAATGAGCAGTTCTTC. Encoded protein: CASSDTDGSSYNEQFF.

This clone was found a few times. Distinct nucleotide sequences in the sample also encode this CDR3. The chain links TRBV9 to TRBJ1-2; D call uncertain. CDR1 is SGDLS and CDR2 is YYNGEE in the germline V gene. The germline V and J ends were trimmed by 2 bases and 4 bases, with 6 bases remaining between them. The CDR3 is made up of 12 amino acids. The CDR3, as DNA: TGTGCCAGCAGCGTCCGGGGCTATGGCTACACCTTC. Its translation is CASSVRGYGYTF.

This rearrangement joins TRBV28 to TRBJ1-2; D not resolved. Germline CDR1 and CDR2: MDHEN and SYDVKM. V gave up 2 bases and J gave up 0 bases, with 7 bases separating them. The length of the CDR3 is 14 residues. DNA of the CDR3: TGTGCCAGCAGTTTAAAGAGGGCTAACTATGGCTACACCTTC. Translation: CASSLKRANYGYTF.

This chain uses TRBV30 with TRBJ2-2; 7 bases agree with TRBD2. From germline, CDR1 is GTSNPN and CDR2 SVGIG (reference sequence). The CDR3 runs to 15 residues. The J segment lost 6 bases and the V segment lost 6 bases, leaving 13 bases of the junction unmatched. This CDR3 is CACTTSAGRSGELFF. DNA for the CDR3: TGTGCCTGCACAACTAGCGCCGGTCGTTCCGGGGAGCTGTTTTTT. The full variable domain, its missing parts supplied by reference TRBV30 and TRBJ2-2, is SQTIHQWPATLVQPVGSPLSLECTVEGTSNPNLYWYRQAAGRGLQLLFYSVGIGQISSEVPQNLSASRPQDRQFILSSKKLLLSDSGFYLCACTTSAGRSGELFFGEGSRLTVL.

The V and J genes are TRBV19 and TRBJ1-1; D may be TRBD1 (6 bases). Germline CDR1 reads LNHDA; CDR2 reads SQIVND (reference sequence). The V end lost 3 bases, the J end lost 1 base, and 12 bases lay between the germline ends. The CDR3 has 15 amino acids. CDR3 sequence reads: CASSMIRGANTEAFF. CDR3 DNA sequence: TGTGCCAGTAGTATGATTCGGGGGGCGAACACTGAAGCTTTCTTT.

V gene TRBV6-5 combines with J gene TRBJ1-2; TRBD1 is a possible D gene (5 bases). Germline CDR1 reads MNHEY; CDR2 reads SVGAGI. There are 14 residues in the CDR3. The V end was cut by 3 bases, the J end by 5 bases, with 13 bases between. The CDR3 DNA is TGTGCCAGCAGTTATAATCAGGGCGAATATGGCTACACCTTC. It translates to CASSYNQGEYGYTF.

The chain recombines TRBV9 with TRBJ2-1, with D tentatively TRBD2 (6 bases). Trimming cost V 0 bases and J 8 bases, with 21 bases left between them. CDR1 is SGDLS and CDR2 is YYNGEE in the germline V gene. There are 17 residues in the CDR3. CDR3 sequence: CASSVATPGRKGDEQFF. The CDR3 nucleotides read TGTGCCAGCAGCGTAGCTACCCCCGGGAGAAAGGGAGATGAGCAGTTCTTC. The full variable domain, completed using reference TRBV9 and TRBJ2-1, is DSGVTQTPKHLITATGQRVTLRCSPRSGDLSVYWYQQSLDQGLQFLIQYYNGEERAKGNILERFSAQQFPDLHSELNLSSLELGDSALYFCASSVATPGRKGDEQFFGPGTRLTVL.

This sequence joins TRBV18 and TRBJ1-1, with 7 bases fitting TRBD1. The CDR3 has 15 amino acids. The junction had 4 bases not matched to a gene; V was cut back by 3 bases and J by 0 bases. Germline CDR1 is KGHSH and CDR2 is LQKENI. The CDR3 sequence: CASSPGTAMNTEAFF. The CDR3 DNA sequence: TGTGCCAGCTCACCCGGGACAGCTATGAACACTGAAGCTTTCTTT.

V and J are TRBV28 and TRBJ1-2; TRBD1 aligns across 7 bases. V lost 3 bases, J lost 4 bases, and 11 bases stayed unmatched. The CDR3 is 16 residues long. Germline V lookup: CDR1 MDHEN, CDR2 SYDVKM. In DNA form, the CDR3 reads TGTGCCAGCAGTTTTAGGGGGTCAGGGGGAGTCTATGGCTACACCTTC. Translating it yields CASSFRGSGGVYGYTF.

This chain connects TRBV28 to TRBJ2-5; the D gene is possibly TRBD2 (6 bases). The germline V gene has CDR1 MDHEN and CDR2 SYDVKM. This CDR3 is 15 amino acids long. V lost 9 bases to trimming and J lost 4 bases, with 21 bases between them. The CDR3 here is CASLFRDSGTETQYF. CDR3 nucleotide sequence: TGTGCCAGTCTATTTAGGGACTCAGGGACAGAGACCCAGTACTTC.

Turning to this clone: The sample holds other DNA sequences that translate to the same CDR3. This sequence joins TRBV9 and TRBJ1-2; no reliable D call. The germline V gene encodes CDR1 SGDLS and CDR2 YYNGEE. V lost 1 base to trimming and J lost 8 bases, with 9 bases between them. This CDR3 has 12 residues. In nucleotides, the CDR3 is TGTGCCAGCAGCGTAAGAGGAGGCGGCTACACCTTC. Translating it yields CASSVRGGGYTF.

The chain combines TRBV6-1 with TRBJ2-2; 10 bases agree with TRBD1. CDR1 MNHNS and CDR2 SASEGT come from the germline V gene. The CDR3 is made up of 15 amino acids. V dropped 7 bases and J dropped 5; count of bases not matched to a gene: 7. This chain's CDR3 is CASISGTGDTGELFF. CDR3 DNA: TGTGCCAGCATCAGCGGGACAGGGGATACCGGGGAGCTGTTTTTT.

The chain links TRBV12-5 to TRBJ1-1, with TRBD1 identical over 9 bases. The CDR3 sequence is 17 residues long. With 2 bases clipped from V and 7 bases from J, the junction kept 14 bases outside the gene matches. CDR1 is LGHNT, CDR2 FRNRAP, per germline. The CDR3 loop reads CASGLPNSQGAACEAFF. CDR3 coding DNA: TGTGCTAGTGGTTTGCCAAATTCACAGGGGGCAGCGTGTGAAGCTTTCTTT.

For this clone: The junction departs from germline at one end; a sequencing error may be responsible. The V gene is TRBV6-4, the J gene TRBJ2-3; weak D call: TRBD2 (6 bases). CDR3 size: 14 residues. The V gene's germline CDR1 is MRHNA and CDR2 SNTAGT. The CDR3 coding sequence is TGTGCCGGCAGTGCATCGGGGGACACAGATACGCAGTATTTT. The encoded protein is CAGSASGDTDTQYF.

The chain is built from TRBV4-2 and TRBJ2-5, with 7 bases identical to TRBD2. Germline CDR1 is LGHNA and CDR2 is YNFKEQ. The CDR3 length is 15 residues. V gave up 4 bases and J gave up 2 bases; unmatched junction bases: 7. This chain's CDR3 is CASSRTRGDQETQYF. DNA for the CDR3: TGTGCCAGCAGCCGGACTCGGGGGGATCAAGAGACCCAGTACTTC.

The chain uses TRBV27 and TRBJ2-4, with no clear D. The V end lost 2 bases, the J end lost 0 bases, and 14 bases lay between the germline ends. The CDR3 sequence is 17 residues long. CDR1 and CDR2 (germline): MNHEY, SMNVEV (reference sequence). CDR3 DNA sequence: TGTGCCAGCAGTTTACGACCTCGACAACTAGCCAAAAACATTCAGTACTTC. Amino acid sequence: CASSLRPRQLAKNIQYF.

The V gene is TRBV27, the J gene TRBJ2-2; D ambiguous. CDR1 MNHEY and CDR2 SMNVEV come from the germline V gene (reference sequence). V was trimmed by 3 bases and J by 1 base, leaving 9 bases between them. The CDR3 spans 15 residues. CDR3 nucleotides: TGTGCCAGCAGTTTCGCCCTACGGAACACCGGGGAGCTGTTTTTT. Translating it yields CASSFALRNTGELFF.

The rearrangement uses TRBV13 and TRBJ2-1; D possibly corresponds to TRBD2 (6 bases). Between the trimmed V and J ends, which lost 3 bases and 2 bases, there was a span of 11 bases. The length of the CDR3 is 15 residues. Germline loops: CDR1 PRHDT, CDR2 FYEKMQ (reference sequence). The CDR3 here is CASSLGDLPYNEQFF. The CDR3 DNA reads TGTGCCAGCAGCTTGGGGGACTTGCCCTACAATGAGCAGTTCTTC.

The chain uses TRBV29-1 and TRBJ1-2; 12 bases map to TRBD1. V dropped 3 bases and J dropped 4; count of bases not matched to a gene: 18. This CDR3 comprises 19 residues. The germline gives CDR1 SQVTM, CDR2 ANQGSEA. CDR3 DNA: TGCAGCGTTGAGCCAATCCCCCGGGACAGGGGGCGGCATGGCTATGGCTACACCTTC. Its translation is CSVEPIPRDRGRHGYGYTF.

The rearrangement joins TRBV30 to TRBJ2-2; D ambiguous. The CDR3 spans 12 residues. V lost 4 bases and J lost 0, with 3 bases in between. Germline values: CDR1 GTSNPN, CDR2 SVGIG (reference sequence). CDR3 nucleotides: TGTGCCTGGACCACGAACACCGGGGAGCTGTTTTTT. Protein product: CAWTTNTGELFF.

The chain recombines TRBV5-6 with TRBJ1-2; 9 nucleotides agree with TRBD1. The CDR3 loop spans 15 amino acids. The germline V gene encodes CDR1 SGHDT and CDR2 YYEEEE. Trimming removed 4 bases from V and 8 bases from J; junction bases left unmatched: 12. The DNA of the CDR3 is TGTGCCAGCAGCGTACCCGGGACAGGGAGTTGGGGCTACACCTTC. This translates into CASSVPGTGSWGYTF.

The J gene is TRBJ2-7, the V gene TRBV6-1, with TRBD2 matching over 8 bases. With 2 bases clipped from V and 2 bases from J, the junction kept 5 bases outside the gene matches. The CDR3 is 15 amino acids. The germline CDR1 and CDR2 sequences are MNHNS and SASEGT. The CDR3 reads CASSESTSGAYEQYF. The DNA of the CDR3 is TGTGCCAGCAGTGAATCCACTAGCGGAGCCTACGAGCAGTACTTC.

The count of this clone is one. V is TRBV7-6 and J is TRBJ1-5; no clear D gene. V lost 1 base, J lost 11 bases, and 12 bases lay in between. Germline lookup yields CDR1 SGHVS and CDR2 FNYEAQ. This CDR3 comprises 13 residues. CDR3 region: CASSLVPSQAQHF. In DNA, the CDR3 is TGTGCCAGCAGCTTAGTTCCATCCCAGGCCCAGCATTTT.

This chain joins TRBV25-1 and TRBJ2-3; 10 bases are a match to TRBD2. The CDR3 is 14 amino acids. Trimming at V came to 4 bases and at J to 6 bases, leaving 4 bases not matched to a gene. Germline V CDR1 and CDR2: MGHDK, SYGVNS. The DNA of the CDR3 is TGTGCCAGCAGTGGCCCGGGACTAGCGGATACGCAGTATTTT. Encoded protein: CASSGPGLADTQYF.

The chain combines TRBV5-4 with TRBJ1-1, with no clear D. The V gene lost 0 bases and the J gene lost 2 bases, with 8 bases spanning the gap. Germline V gene data show CDR1 as SGHNT and CDR2 as YYREEE (reference sequence). This CDR3 region has 14 residues. The CDR3 loop is CASSLDPTNTEAFF. In nucleotides, the CDR3 is TGTGCCAGCAGCTTGGACCCGACAAACACTGAAGCTTTCTTT.

The genes are TRBV7-9 and TRBJ2-2; 9 nucleotides agree with TRBD1. The CDR3 runs 16 residues. V trimming: 4 bases; J trimming: 3 bases; junction bases outside the gene matches: 6. The germline gives CDR1 SEHNR, CDR2 FQNEAQ (reference sequence). In DNA form, the CDR3 reads TGTGCCAGCAGCTCGCCACAGGGGGCGGACACCGGGGAGCTGTTTTTT. Translating it yields CASSSPQGADTGELFF.

The chain recombines TRBV6-1 with TRBJ2-3; D gene uncertain. V was pared by 0 bases and J by 5 bases, with 6 bases between. In germline, CDR1 is MNHNS, CDR2 SASEGT. This CDR3 has 13 residues. The CDR3 DNA reads as TGTGCCAGCAGTGAAGCGGAGAGAGATACGCAGTATTTT. Protein product: CASSEAERDTQYF.